This TCR beta chain was recorded in a study of OX40 agonist ivuxolimab in advanced cancers. Overall study context: Every patient in dose escalation had hepatocellular carcinoma, melanoma, renal cell or head and neck cancer. Patients with prior anti-PD-1, anti-PD-L1 or anti-CTLA-4 therapy were eligible; 35% to 45% had some. Study-wide findings and caveats: Clonal expansion from baseline to week 6 occurred in both CD4+ and CD8+ T cells.

Using immunoSEQ multiplex PCR, the repertoire was profiled, and TCRdb retains in-frame clones only, with some absent. The table lists more than 55,000 clones, 82% of them singletons, with over 3% in the top ten. This clone came up once. The antigen remains unidentified. Germline V lookup: CDR1 SGHDT, CDR2 YYEEEE. Trimming stripped 3 bases from V and 9 bases from J, with 16 bases between. CDR3 length: 14 amino acids. This clonotype was sampled from an adult with an advanced solid tumor such as melanoma, head and neck, liver or kidney cancer. The rearrangement joins TRBV5-6 to TRBJ2-1; D is possibly TRBD2 (5 bases). Sample: CD4+ or CD8+ T cells sorted from blood, taken in a trial of the OX40 agonist ivuxolimab. As DNA, the CDR3 is TGTGCCAGCAGCTGGAACTACCCCGAGGGTGAGCAGTTCTTC. Amino acids: CASSWNYPEGEQFF.